This TCR beta chain came from a study of lymphopenia after photon versus proton radiotherapy. Germline CDR1 MNHNY, CDR2 SVGAGI (reference sequence). There are 15 residues in the CDR3. V was pared by 2 bases and J by 5 bases, with 13 bases between. Data came from immunoSEQ multiplex PCR; TCRdb stores just in-frame clones and leaves some out. The sample gives more than 25,000 clones, under 85% of which show up once; 3% to 4% is in the top ten. This clone was picked up a small number of times. This specimen consisted of peripheral blood, obtained from a patient treated with photon-based radiotherapy. The TCR was taken from a woman aged 45 to 65 with pancreatic cancer. The rearrangement joins TRBV6-6 to TRBJ2-1; D gene uncertain. The CDR3, as DNA: TGTGCCAGCAGTTACCAGCTGGCGAGCGACAATGAGCAGTTCTTC. Amino acids: CASSYQLASDNEQFF.